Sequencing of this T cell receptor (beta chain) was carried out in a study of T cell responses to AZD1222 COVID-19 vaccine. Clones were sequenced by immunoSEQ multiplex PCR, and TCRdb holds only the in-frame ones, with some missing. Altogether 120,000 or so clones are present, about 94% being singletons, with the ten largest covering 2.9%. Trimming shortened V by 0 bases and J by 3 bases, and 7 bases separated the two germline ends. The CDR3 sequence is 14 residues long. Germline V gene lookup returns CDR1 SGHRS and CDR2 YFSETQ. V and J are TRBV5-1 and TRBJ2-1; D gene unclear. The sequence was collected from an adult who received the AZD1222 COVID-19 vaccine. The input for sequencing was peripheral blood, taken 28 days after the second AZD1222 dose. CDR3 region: CASSLAAIYNEQFF. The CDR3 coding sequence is TGCGCCAGCAGCTTGGCTGCTATCTACAATGAGCAGTTCTTC.